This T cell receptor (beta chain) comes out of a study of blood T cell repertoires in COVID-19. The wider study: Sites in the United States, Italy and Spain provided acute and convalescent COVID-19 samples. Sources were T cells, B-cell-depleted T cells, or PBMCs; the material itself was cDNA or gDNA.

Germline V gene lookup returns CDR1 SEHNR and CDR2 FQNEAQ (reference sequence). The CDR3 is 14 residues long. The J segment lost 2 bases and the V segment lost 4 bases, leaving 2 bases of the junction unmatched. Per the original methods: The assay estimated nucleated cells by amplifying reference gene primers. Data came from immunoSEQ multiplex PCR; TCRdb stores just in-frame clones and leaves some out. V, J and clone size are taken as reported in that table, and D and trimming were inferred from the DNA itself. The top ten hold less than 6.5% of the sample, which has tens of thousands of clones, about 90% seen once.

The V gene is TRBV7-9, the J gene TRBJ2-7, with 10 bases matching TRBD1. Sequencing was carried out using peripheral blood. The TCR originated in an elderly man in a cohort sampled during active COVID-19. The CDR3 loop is CASSSGTGAYEQYF. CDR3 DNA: TGTGCCAGCAGCTCCGGGACAGGGGCCTACGAGCAGTACTTC.